The rows below give T cell receptor beta chains drawn from one sample of a study of shared clonotypes between healthy human individuals. Some clones are missing from TCRdb's copy, which holds only in-frame ones; the method was immunoSEQ multiplex PCR. The sample includes roughly 590,000 clones, just under 97% of them seen just once. Material for sequencing was naive CD8+ T cells sorted from blood. The receptor source for this set is a woman in her 30s in good health. The CDR3 runs from the conserved cysteine through the conserved F or W. The D gene is left open where the match is weak.

V	J	D	DNA	CDR3
TRBV13	TRBJ2-3	TRBD2	TGTGCCAGCAGCCCCAGACTAGCGGGACTCACAGATACGCAGTATTTT	CASSPRLAGLTDTQYF
TRBV2	TRBJ2-7	TRBD2	TGTGCCAGCAGTGAAGCGCTTTCGGGGGGGCTCTACGAGCAGTACTTC	CASSEALSGGLYEQYF
TRBV5-1	TRBJ2-7	NA	TGCGCCAGCAGGCCGGCCCGAGGGGGGCCCTACGAGCAGTACTTC	CASRPARGGPYEQYF
TRBV5-6	TRBJ2-7	NA	TGTGCCAGCAGCTTGGCCGGGGTGCAGTACTTC	CASSLAGVQYF
TRBV23-1	TRBJ1-2	NA	TGCGCCAGCAAAGCTAACTATGGCTACACCTTC	CASKANYGYTF
TRBV28	TRBJ1-1	NA	TGTGCCAGCAGTTTATACCCCGGGACGGAGGTTCTTGAAGCTTTCTTT	CASSLYPGTEVLEAFF
TRBV5-4	TRBJ2-7	TRBD2	TGTGCCAGCAGCCGATACACTAGCGGGAGTGGCTACGAGCAGTACTTC	CASSRYTSGSGYEQYF
TRBV28	TRBJ1-5	TRBD1	TGTGCCAGCAGATCGGGACAGATTAATCAGCCCCAGCATTTT	CASRSGQINQPQHF
TRBV28	TRBJ2-7	NA	TGTGCCAGCAGTTTAGGTTTGAGCTCCTACGAGCAGTACTTC	CASSLGLSSYEQYF
TRBV19	TRBJ2-7	NA	TGTGCCAGTAGTATGGGGCAGGGACCGACCTACGAGCAGTACTTC	CASSMGQGPTYEQYF
TRBV7-2	TRBJ2-7	TRBD2	TGTGCCAGCAGCTTAGGCACTAGCGGGAGTTCCGAGCAGTACTTC	CASSLGTSGSSEQYF
TRBV19	TRBJ2-5	NA	TGTGCCAGTAGTACGATGAGCGGAGAGGTAGAGACCCAGTACTTC	CASSTMSGEVETQYF
TRBV28	TRBJ2-3	TRBD1	TGTGCCAGCAGTCACTCATCCGGGACAGGGGCTATTAATACGCAGTATTTT	CASSHSSGTGAINTQYF
TRBV13	TRBJ2-1	TRBD2	TGTGCCAGCAGCTTAGGAGGACTAGCGGGACCAAGCAATGAGCAGTTCTTC	CASSLGGLAGPSNEQFF
TRBV2	TRBJ2-1	TRBD1	TGTGCCAGCACGGGACAGGGGGCGGACAATGAGCAGTTCTTC	CASTGQGADNEQFF
TRBV4-2	TRBJ2-1	TRBD2	TGTGCCAGCAGCCTGGCAGCGGGAGCTGAGCAGTTCTTC	CASSLAAGAEQFF
TRBV28	TRBJ2-1	NA	TGTGCCAGCAGTTACCCCGGACACGGGGACTACAATGAGCAGTTCTTC	CASSYPGHGDYNEQFF
TRBV27	TRBJ2-4	TRBD1	TGTGCCAGCGGACAGGGGGCCTTAGCCAAAAACATTCAGTACTTC	CASGQGALAKNIQYF
TRBV28	TRBJ2-5	TRBD2	TGTGCCAGCAGCTCGGAGGAACTAGCGGTCCTGGAGCAGTACTTC	CASSSEELAVLEQYF
TRBV7-9	TRBJ1-2	NA	TGTGCCAGCAGCTTAACAGAACCCTATGGCTACACCTTC	CASSLTEPYGYTF
TRBV14	TRBJ1-5	NA	TGTGCCAGCAGCCGGGGTTCCGGGACATCACAGCCCCAGCATTTT	CASSRGSGTSQPQHF
TRBV7-9	TRBJ2-5	NA	TGTGCCAGCAGCTTTCCTGGGAGTGAGACCCAGTACTTC	CASSFPGSETQYF
TRBV5-6	TRBJ2-3	TRBD2	TGTGCCAGCAGCTTTGGACTAGCGGGAGCGAGCACAGATACGCAGTATTTT	CASSFGLAGASTDTQYF
TRBV6-1	TRBJ2-7	NA	TGTGCCAGCAGCATCAACAGGGAAGGCTACGAGCAGTACTTC	CASSINREGYEQYF
TRBV5-1	TRBJ1-1	NA	TGCGCCAGCAGCTTGGCTCAGGGTTACACTGAAGCTTTCTTT	CASSLAQGYTEAFF